Presented here are 25 T cell receptor beta chains from one specimen sequenced in a study of blood T cell repertoires in COVID-19. This table comes from immunoSEQ multiplex PCR, and its TCRdb copy is limited to in-frame clones, with some not included. Among about 200,000 clones listed, approximately 88% were seen once. Sequencing was performed on peripheral blood. The source is a man aged 55 to 69 who had recovered from COVID-19.

The genes are TRBV5-4 and TRBJ2-1; 10 nucleotides align to TRBD2. Germline V gives CDR1 SGHNT, CDR2 YYREEE (reference sequence). The trim removed 4 bases at V and 8 bases at J, leaving 18 bases unmatched. This CDR3 is 18 amino acids long. CDR3 DNA: TGTGCCAGCAGCCCTACGGGGGCGAGCGGGAGGGCCAGGTATGAGCAGTTCTTC. Translation gives CASSPTGASGRARYEQFF.

The genes are TRBV7-2 and TRBJ2-2; 7 nucleotides line up with TRBD2. V lost 5 bases and J lost 1; bases outside the gene matches: 4. Germline V gene sequence: CDR1 SGHTA, CDR2 FQGNSA. The CDR3 contains 15 residues. DNA of the CDR3: TGTGCCAGCAGCCGCCAGCGGGGGAACACCGGGGAGCTGTTTTTT. Its protein product is CASSRQRGNTGELFF.

CDR3 coding DNA: TGTGCCAGCAGCCGTCAGCGGGTCACTGAAGCTTTCTTT. This translates into CASSRQRVTEAFF. This chain connects TRBV6-5 to TRBJ1-1, with unresolved D. The V gene lost 6 bases and the J gene lost 4 bases, with 12 bases spanning the gap. This CDR3 region has 13 residues. CDR1 and CDR2 from the germline V gene are MNHEY and SVGAGI.

The chain carries TRBV30 and TRBJ1-2; D not resolved. Germline V CDR1 and CDR2: GTSNPN, SVGIG (reference sequence). Trimming took off 1 base at V and 13 bases at J, with 13 bases between the two ends. CDR3 size: 11 residues. The CDR3 DNA reads TGTGCCTGGAGTGGTAGAAACCTTTGCACCTTC. Amino acids: CAWSGRNLCTF.

V gene TRBV6-5 combines with J gene TRBJ2-5; 8 bases fit TRBD2. The CDR3 consists of 13 residues. The V gene's germline CDR1 is MNHEY and CDR2 SVGAGI. Trimming took 7 bases from V and 4 from J; bases not matched to a gene: 5. CDR3 DNA: TGTGCCAGCATGGCGGGGGGCCGAGAGACCCAGTACTTC. Translation: CASMAGGRETQYF.

The chain is built from TRBV27 and TRBJ2-2; TRBD1 matches at 7 bases. V dropped 6 bases and J dropped 4; count of bases not matched to a gene: 11. CDR1 and CDR2 from the germline V gene are MNHEY and SMNVEV (reference sequence). The CDR3 spans 16 residues. In DNA, the CDR3 is TGTGCCAGCAGGGAGACAGGGCCCCCGGGCACCGGGGAGCTGTTTTTT. Protein: CASRETGPPGTGELFF.

Note on this clone: One end of the junction fails to match germline, which may point to a read error. The chain uses TRBV7-7 and TRBJ2-3, with TRBD2 as a possible D gene (5 bases). The CDR3 is made up of 12 amino acids. Germline V gives CDR1 SSHAT, CDR2 FNYEAQ (reference sequence). CDR3 sequence: CASSQAGGTQYF. The CDR3 nucleotides read TGTGCTAGCAGTCAAGCCGGAGGTACGCAGTATTTT.

The chain is built from TRBV6-5 and TRBJ2-7; tentative D call: TRBD2 (5 bases). The CDR3 is 13 residues long. With 6 bases removed from V and 2 bases from J, the gap between germline ends came to 11 bases. Per germline, CDR1 MNHEY and CDR2 SVGAGI. The CDR3 spells CASREGTTYEQYF. In DNA, the CDR3 is TGTGCCAGCAGAGAGGGAACTACCTACGAGCAGTACTTC.

The rearrangement links TRBV6-5 to TRBJ2-5, with TRBD1 as a possible D gene (6 bases). Trimming removed 8 bases from V and 9 bases from J, with 19 bases in between. The CDR3 extends over 13 amino acids. Germline V gene lookup returns CDR1 MNHEY and CDR2 SVGAGI. CDR3 in DNA: TGTGCCAGCTGCGCGAGGGCGGCAGGGGCCCAGTACTTC. Protein: CASCARAAGAQYF.

This clone came up a few times. The identical CDR3 is also encoded by other nucleotide sequences in the sample. The CDR3 loop reads CASRGGEKLFF. The CDR3 DNA is TGTGCCAGCCGGGGGGGGGAAAAACTGTTTTTT. The rearrangement joins TRBV2 to TRBJ1-4; maybe TRBD1 (5 bases). V dropped 8 bases and J dropped 8 bases, with 9 bases sitting between them. Per the germline V gene, CDR1 is SNHLY and CDR2 is FYNNEI. The CDR3 has 11 amino acids.

This chain links TRBV7-2 with TRBJ2-3; weak D call: TRBD2 (5 bases). This CDR3 spans 14 amino acids. Trimming pared 6 bases from V and 4 bases from J, leaving 14 bases between. CDR1 is SGHTA and CDR2 is FQGNSA in the germline V gene. The CDR3 DNA reads as TGTGCCAGCAGGGAGAGGGCCTATTCAGATACGCAGTATTTT. Translating gives CASRERAYSDTQYF.

The chain is built from TRBV21-1 and TRBJ2-1; the table's D call of TRBD2 was not tested on the DNA. TRBV21-1 is deemed a pseudogene. The CDR3 runs to 15 residues. The CDR3 here is CASISRRLTYNEQFF. Written as DNA, the CDR3 is TGTGCCAGCATTTCCAGGCGACTAACCTACAATGAGCAGTTCTTC.

J is TRBJ1-3 and V is TRBV6-5; no clear D gene. The germline gives CDR1 MNHEY, CDR2 SVGAGI. The CDR3 covers 16 residues. Trimming left V 0 bases short and J 0 bases short, with 9 bases between. The CDR3 coding sequence is TGTGCCAGCAGTTACTCGAGTGGTTACTCTGGAAACACCATATATTTT. Protein sequence: CASSYSSGYSGNTIYF.

This chain links TRBV9 with TRBJ2-1, with 12 bases aligning to TRBD2. After removal of 0 bases from V and 8 bases from J, the junction contained 3 bases not matched to a gene. The V gene's germline CDR1 is SGDLS and CDR2 YYNGEE. This CDR3 comprises 15 residues. DNA of the CDR3: TGTGCCAGCAGCGTAGGGACTAGCGGGACATATGAGCAGTTCTTC. Amino acids: CASSVGTSGTYEQFF.

V is TRBV5-6 and J is TRBJ2-1; a possible D gene is TRBD2 (6 bases). This CDR3 region has 11 residues. V dropped 6 bases and J dropped 11 bases, with 12 bases sitting between them. Germline CDR1 SGHDT, CDR2 YYEEEE. This chain's CDR3 is CASTRGTQQFF. CDR3 sequence (DNA): TGTGCCAGCACTCGGGGGACCCAGCAGTTCTTC.

The rearrangement links TRBV19 to TRBJ2-6; the D gene is possibly TRBD2 (7 bases). Germline V gives CDR1 LNHDA, CDR2 SQIVND (reference sequence). The CDR3 consists of 17 residues. V was pared by 4 bases and J by 2 bases, with 15 bases between. This CDR3 is CASSKGEGGAGANVLTF. CDR3 sequence (DNA): TGTGCCAGTAGTAAGGGGGAGGGGGGTGCTGGGGCCAACGTCCTGACTTTC. The full variable domain, rest sourced from reference TRBV19 and TRBJ2-6, is DGGITQSPKYLFRKEGQNVTLSCEQNLNHDAMYWYRQDPGQGLRLIYYSQIVNDFQKGDIAEGYSVSREKKESFPLTVTSAQKNPTAFYLCASSKGEGGAGANVLTFGAGSRLTVL.

This clone was recorded only once. J is TRBJ2-1 and V is TRBV29-1, with 10 bases aligning to TRBD1. There are 13 residues in the CDR3. V trimming: 7 bases; J trimming: 6 bases; junction bases outside the gene matches: 6. The germline gives CDR1 SQVTM, CDR2 ANQGSEA. CDR3: CSEGGQGFNEQFF. The CDR3 nucleotides read TGCAGCGAGGGGGGACAGGGGTTCAATGAGCAGTTCTTC.

The J gene is TRBJ2-7, the V gene TRBV7-2; tentatively, D is TRBD2 (6 bases). Trimming took off 2 bases at V and 3 bases at J, with 14 bases between the two ends. Germline CDR1 SGHTA, CDR2 FQGNSA. This CDR3 region has 15 residues. The CDR3 coding sequence is TGTGCCAGCAGCTTAAAGGTTGGAGGGCACTACGAGCAGTACTTC. This translates into CASSLKVGGHYEQYF. Drawing the rest from reference TRBV7-2 and TRBJ2-7, the complete variable domain is GAGVSQSPSNKVTEKGKDVELRCDPISGHTALYWYRQSLGQGLEFLIYFQGNSAPDKSGLPSDRFSAERTGGSVSTLTIQRTQQEDSAVYLCASSLKVGGHYEQYFGPGTRLTVT.

A single count supports this clone. The rearrangement joins TRBV27 to TRBJ2-2, with TRBD1 matching over 11 bases. V dropped 3 bases and J dropped 7; count of bases not matched to a gene: 10. Germline-derived CDR1 and CDR2 are MNHEY and SMNVEV (reference sequence). The CDR3 runs 17 residues. In nucleotides, the CDR3 is TGTGCCAGCAGTTTTTTCCTTGCCGGGACAGGGGGCGGGGAGCTGTTTTTT. Translated, it gives CASSFFLAGTGGGELFF.

The CDR3 region is CASSLRYRRTNTGELFF. The CDR3 nucleotides are TGTGCCAGCAGCTTAAGGTACAGGAGAACGAACACCGGGGAGCTGTTTTTT. V gene TRBV7-2 combines with J gene TRBJ2-2, with D maybe TRBD1 (5 bases). Germline values: CDR1 SGHTA, CDR2 FQGNSA. Trimming removed 2 bases at V and 0 bases at J, with 13 bases between. The CDR3 sequence is 17 residues long.

The J gene is TRBJ2-3, the V gene TRBV4-3; 7 bases are a match to TRBD1. V shed 0 bases, J shed 5 bases, and the junction held 8 bases outside the gene matches. Germline V CDR1 and CDR2: LGHNA, YSLEER. The CDR3 runs 16 residues. The CDR3 loop is CASSQDLGGKGDTQYF. The CDR3 DNA reads TGCGCCAGCAGCCAAGATTTAGGGGGCAAGGGAGATACGCAGTATTTT.

The V call is TRBV20-1, the J call TRBJ2-5, with D perhaps TRBD2 (7 bases). With 3 bases removed from V and 2 bases from J, the gap between germline ends came to 13 bases. Per germline, CDR1 DFQATT and CDR2 SNEGSKA (reference sequence). This CDR3 comprises 14 residues. CDR3 nucleotides: TGCAGTGCTAGTCAACGGGGGGCACAAGAGACCCAGTACTTC. It is translated as CSASQRGAQETQYF.

This clone was picked up one time. The chain recombines TRBV29-1 with TRBJ2-7; TRBD1 might be the D (5 bases). The CDR3 length is 15 residues. Trimming cost V 2 bases and J 0 bases, with 14 bases left between them. Germline values: CDR1 SQVTM, CDR2 ANQGSEA. The CDR3 reads CSVENRKVSSYEQYF. The CDR3 coding sequence is TGCAGCGTTGAAAACAGGAAAGTGAGCTCCTACGAGCAGTACTTC.

The chain uses TRBV30 and TRBJ2-7, with D possibly matching TRBD2 (6 bases). Germline lookup yields CDR1 GTSNPN and CDR2 SVGIG (reference sequence). The CDR3 runs to 14 residues. The CDR3 region has the DNA TGTGCGAGCGCCATAGGAGGGAGTTCCTACGAGCAGTACTTC. It encodes CASAIGGSSYEQYF.

This clone was counted once. The chain couples TRBV5-1 to TRBJ2-3; no firm D call. V was clipped by 6 bases and J by 5 bases, with 7 bases between them. The CDR3 consists of 11 residues. Germline V gene data show CDR1 as SGHRS and CDR2 as YFSETQ. The CDR3 DNA is TGCGCCAGCACAGATATAGATACGCAGTATTTT. It translates to CASTDIDTQYF. The full variable domain, completed using reference TRBV5-1 and TRBJ2-3, is KAGVTQTPRYLIKTRGQQVTLSCSPISGHRSVSWYQQTPGQGLQFLFEYFSETQRNKGNFPGRFSGRQFSNSRSEMNVSTLELGDSALYLCASTDIDTQYFGPGTRLTVL.